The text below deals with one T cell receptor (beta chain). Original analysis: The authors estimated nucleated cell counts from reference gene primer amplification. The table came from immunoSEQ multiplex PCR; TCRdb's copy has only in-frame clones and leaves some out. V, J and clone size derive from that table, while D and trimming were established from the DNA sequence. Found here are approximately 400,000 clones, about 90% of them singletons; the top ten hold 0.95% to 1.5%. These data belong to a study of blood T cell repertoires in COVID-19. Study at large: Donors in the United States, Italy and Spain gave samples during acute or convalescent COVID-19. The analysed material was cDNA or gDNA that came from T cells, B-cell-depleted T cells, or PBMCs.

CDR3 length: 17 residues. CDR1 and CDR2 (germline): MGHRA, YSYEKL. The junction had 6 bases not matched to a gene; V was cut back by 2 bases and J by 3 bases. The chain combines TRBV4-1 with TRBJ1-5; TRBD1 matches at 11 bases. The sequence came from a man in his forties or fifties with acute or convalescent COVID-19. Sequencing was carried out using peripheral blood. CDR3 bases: TGCGCCAGCAGCCAATCTCCGGGACAGGGGGACAATCAGCCCCAGCATTTT. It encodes CASSQSPGQGDNQPQHF.